A selection of T cell receptor beta chains follows, all from one sample in a study of blood T cells in healthy people across ages. MiXCR, applied by TCRdb to the 5' RACE reads, yields one record per CDR3 protein. The top ten hold under 15% of the sample, which has around 850,000 distinct CDR3 sequences, 35% to 40% seen once. Specimen: blood. The receptors were sampled from a man between 18 and 35 years old in good health. Each CDR3 is given with its conserved first and last residue. A D gene is named only where the DNA matches it firmly. Size tells how often a clone was seen (once, few, many) or the class of an expanded clone, and some rows leave it out.

cdr3_length | clone_size | j_call | d_call | v_call | cdr3_aa | cdr3_nt
18 | . | TRBJ2-2 | TRBD2 | TRBV9 | CASSVTTSGGANTGELFF | TGTGCCAGCAGCGTAACGACTAGCGGGGGGGCGAACACCGGGGAGCTGTTTTTT
14 | once | TRBJ2-7 | . | TRBV7-9 | CASSLVDRIYEQYF | TGTGCCAGCAGCTTAGTGGACCGAATCTACGAGCAGTACTTC
15 | . | TRBJ1-1 | . | TRBV7-6 | CASSLAPGAGTEAFF | TGTGCCAGCAGTTTAGCTCCAGGGGCGGGCACTGAAGCTTTCTTT
15 | . | TRBJ2-5 | TRBD2 | TRBV27 | CASRGGGGCQETQYF | TGTGCCAGCAGGGGCGGCGGGGGGTGCCAAGAGACCCAGTACTTC
13 | many | TRBJ2-7 | . | TRBV29-1 | CSVGFPGSYEQYF | TGCAGCGTTGGATTCCCGGGGTCCTACGAGCAGTACTTC
14 | once | TRBJ1-2 | . | TRBV14 | CASSQVREHYGYTF | TGTGCCAGCAGCCAAGTAAGGGAGCACTATGGCTACACCTTC
14 | few | TRBJ2-1 | . | TRBV20-1 | CSASGIFSYNEQFF | TGCAGTGCTTCAGGAATCTTCTCCTACAATGAGCAGTTCTTC
17 | few | TRBJ1-2 | . | TRBV6-5 | CASSSRDGQLRGYGYTF | TGTGCCAGCAGTTCGAGGGACGGACAACTCCGGGGCTATGGCTACACCTTC
16 | . | TRBJ1-6 | TRBD1 | TRBV28 | CASSLSGGASNSPLHF | TGTGCCAGCAGTTTATCAGGGGGCGCCTCGAATTCACCCCTCCACTTT
18 | . | TRBJ1-6 | TRBD1 | TRBV4-1 | CASSQSPHRGEGNSPLHF | TGCGCCAGCAGCCAATCCCCCCACAGGGGAGAGGGTAATTCACCCCTCCACTTT
16 | few | TRBJ1-1 | TRBD1 | TRBV6-5 | CASSYRPGTGTIRAFF | TGTGCCAGCAGTTACCGCCCTGGGACAGGGACCATCCGAGCTTTCTTT
15 | few | TRBJ1-6 | TRBD1 | TRBV24-1 | CATSAAQGENSPLHF | TGTGCCACCAGTGCCGCTCAGGGGGAAAATTCACCCCTCCACTTT
14 | many | TRBJ2-3 | . | TRBV15 | CATRLVVSTDTQYF | TGTGCCACAAGGCTTGTCGTGAGCACAGATACGCAGTATTTT
16 | few | TRBJ2-5 | TRBD1 | TRBV27 | CASSFSGTGGAETQYF | TGTGCCAGCAGTTTTTCCGGGACAGGGGGCGCGGAGACCCAGTACTTC
16 | few | TRBJ2-3 | TRBD2 | TRBV12-3/TRBV12-4 | CASSRMAGGHPDTQYF | TGTGCCAGCAGCCGGATGGCGGGGGGGCATCCAGATACGCAGTATTTT
14 | . | TRBJ2-2 | . | TRBV20-1 | CSARKGPNTGELFF | TGCAGTGCTAGAAAGGGCCCGAACACCGGGGAGCTGTTTTTT
14 | . | TRBJ1-1 | TRBD1 | TRBV29-1 | CSVWKGARNTEAFF | TGCAGCGTTTGGAAGGGGGCGCGGAACACTGAAGCTTTCTTT
16 | . | TRBJ2-4 | TRBD2 | TRBV7-2 | CASSPRLAGGSGIQYF | TGTGCCAGCAGCCCGCGACTAGCGGGAGGGTCGGGCATTCAGTACTTC
14 | . | TRBJ1-2 | TRBD1 | TRBV29-1 | CSVDLPGQGIGYTF | TGCAGCGTTGATCTGCCGGGACAGGGGATTGGCTACACCTTC
12 | few | TRBJ1-4 | . | TRBV20-1 | CSVRATNEKLFF | TGCAGTGTAAGAGCAACTAATGAAAAACTGTTTTTT
15 | many | TRBJ2-1 | . | TRBV6-4 | CASSDSGLFHNEQFF | TGTGCCAGCAGTGACTCTGGACTATTTCACAATGAGCAGTTCTTC
15 | . | TRBJ1-6 | . | TRBV10-3 | CAISESYTGGSPLHF | TGTGCCATCAGTGAGTCCTACACGGGGGGTTCACCCCTCCACTTT
17 | . | TRBJ2-3 | TRBD2 | TRBV5-1 | CASSLIGLAGRTDTQYF | TGCGCCAGCAGCCTGATAGGACTAGCAGGGCGCACAGATACGCAGTATTTT
14 | . | TRBJ2-7 | . | TRBV3-1 | CASSQDPGEREQYF | TGTGCCAGCAGCCAAGATCCTGGGGAGCGCGAGCAGTACTTC
16 | . | TRBJ2-5 | . | TRBV4-3 | CASSQDWRGGLEAQYF | TGCGCCAGCAGCCAAGATTGGAGAGGGGGTTTAGAGGCCCAGTACTTC
14 | few | TRBJ2-5 | . | TRBV4-1 | CASSHPGSEETQYF | TGCGCCAGCAGCCACCCCGGGAGCGAAGAGACCCAGTACTTC
17 | few | TRBJ2-7 | TRBD2 | TRBV6-5 | CASSPGLAGVMPYEQYF | TGTGCCAGCAGTCCTGGACTAGCGGGGGTTATGCCCTACGAGCAGTACTTC
14 | . | TRBJ2-1 | TRBD1 | TRBV20-1 | CSAVRTGGVNEQFF | TGCAGTGCTGTTCGGACAGGGGGCGTTAATGAGCAGTTCTTC
15 | . | TRBJ2-5 | TRBD1 | TRBV20-1 | CSAFPSDRGGETQYF | TGCAGTGCTTTCCCCTCGGACAGGGGAGGAGAGACCCAGTACTTC
14 | . | TRBJ1-1 | . | TRBV5-5 | CASSPGRPGTEAFF | TGTGCCAGCAGCCCGGGACGGCCGGGCACTGAAGCTTTCTTT
18 | many | TRBJ2-3 | . | TRBV4-3 | CASSQDRWRGPRSDTQYF | TGCGCCAGCAGCCAAGACAGGTGGCGGGGCCCGCGTTCAGATACGCAGTATTTT
14 | . | TRBJ1-3 | . | TRBV5-1 | CASSLESPGNTIYF | TGCGCCAGCAGCTTGGAAAGTCCTGGAAACACCATATATTTT
15 | . | TRBJ2-7 | . | TRBV4-3 | CASSHFLAVSYEQYF | TGCGCCAGCAGCCATTTTTTAGCGGTCTCCTACGAGCAGTACTTC
15 | many | TRBJ2-3 | . | TRBV6-4 | CASSEGGGSTDTQYF | TGTGCCAGCAGTGAGGGGGGCGGTAGCACAGATACGCAGTATTTT
16 | few | TRBJ2-2 | . | TRBV12-3/TRBV12-4 | CASSRGAAESPGELFF | TGTGCCAGCTCAAGGGGGGCGGCGGAGTCCCCGGGCGAGCTGTTTTTT
17 | . | TRBJ2-2 | . | TRBV27 | CASSFGTTLGNTGELFF | TGTGCCAGCAGCTTTGGGACAACCTTGGGCAACACCGGGGAGCTGTTTTTT
13 | few | TRBJ2-7 | . | TRBV12-3/TRBV12-4 | CASSLGGAGVQYF | TGTGCCAGCAGTTTAGGTGGCGCCGGGGTTCAGTACTTC
14 | . | TRBJ1-2 | . | TRBV2 | CATNSGARFYGYTF | TGTGCCACTAACTCGGGGGCCCGATTCTATGGCTACACCTTC
13 | many | TRBJ2-5 | . | TRBV4-1 | CASSQVGWQTQYF | TGCGCCAGCAGCCAAGTAGGGTGGCAGACCCAGTACTTC
14 | . | TRBJ2-1 | TRBD2 | TRBV27 | CASSMGGEYNEQFF | TGTGCCAGCAGTATGGGGGGGGAGTACAATGAGCAGTTCTTC
14 | . | TRBJ2-1 | . | TRBV6-2/TRBV6-3 | CASSAGQSYNEQFF | TGTGCCAGCAGCGCGGGACAGAGTTACAATGAGCAGTTCTTC
14 | few | TRBJ2-5 | TRBD1 | TRBV7-2 | CASRRDRGSETQYF | TGTGCCAGCAGACGGGACAGGGGCTCAGAGACCCAGTACTTC
20 | few | TRBJ1-5 | . | TRBV5-5 | CASSFGSTSRGAVGNQPQHF | TGTGCCAGCAGTTTTGGCAGCACATCGAGAGGGGCTGTAGGCAATCAGCCCCAGCATTTT
15 | . | TRBJ2-5 | TRBD1 | TRBV6-2/TRBV6-3 | CASSPGQASQETQYF | TGTGCCAGCAGTCCGGGACAGGCTAGCCAAGAGACCCAGTACTTC
13 | . | TRBJ2-7 | . | TRBV6-2/TRBV6-3 | CASSYGTNNEQYF | TGTGCCAGCAGTTACGGGACAAACAATGAGCAGTACTTC
12 | . | TRBJ1-2 | . | TRBV18 | CASSPRQDGYTF | TGTGCCAGCTCACCTAGGCAGGATGGCTACACCTTC
12 | . | TRBJ2-3 | . | TRBV20-1 | CSAKGGADTQYF | TGCAGTGCTAAGGGGGGCGCAGATACGCAGTATTTT
11 | . | TRBJ2-7 | . | TRBV29-1 | CSVGEAYEQYF | TGCAGCGTCGGAGAGGCCTACGAGCAGTACTTC
15 | . | TRBJ1-2 | TRBD1 | TRBV12-3/TRBV12-4 | CASSFRGGADYGYTF | TGTGCCAGCAGTTTTCGAGGGGGCGCCGACTATGGCTACACCTTC
14 | . | TRBJ1-2 | . | TRBV7-2 | CASSFPVPPESYTF | TGTGCCAGCAGCTTCCCAGTCCCGCCTGAGAGCTACACCTTC
17 | . | TRBJ2-7 | TRBD1 | TRBV5-1 | CASSSWTGAITSYEQYF | TGCGCCAGCAGCTCTTGGACAGGGGCCATAACCTCCTACGAGCAGTACTTC
14 | many | TRBJ2-1 | TRBD1 | TRBV20-1 | CSARDRGRYNEQFF | TGCAGTGCTAGAGACAGGGGGCGCTACAATGAGCAGTTCTTC
13 | few | TRBJ1-2 | TRBD1 | TRBV20-1 | CSAKDRDRYGNTF | TGCAGTGCCAAAGACAGGGACCGCTATGGCAACACCTTC
22 | few | TRBJ2-1 | TRBD1 | TRBV19 | CASSMASGGQGRWSSSYNEQFF | TGTGCCAGTAGTATGGCTTCGGGGGGACAGGGGCGGTGGAGTAGCTCCTACAATGAGCAGTTCTTC